One and the same sample provided the 5 T cell receptor beta chains below, sequenced in a study of blood T cell repertoires in COVID-19. Repertoires were generated with immunoSEQ multiplex PCR, while TCRdb's copy carries only in-frame clones and drops some. The table lists hundreds of thousands of clones, around 89% of them singletons. The material sequenced was peripheral blood. These receptor sequences come from a woman aged 25 to 39 with acute or convalescent COVID-19.

The rearrangement joins TRBV5-5 to TRBJ1-6; TRBD1 aligns across 8 bases. V shed 0 bases, J shed 10 bases, and the junction held 0 bases outside the gene matches. The CDR3 length is 13 residues. Looked up from germline, CDR1 is SGHKS and CDR2 is YYEKEE (reference sequence). CDR3 in amino acids: CASSLGQGSPLHF. The CDR3 DNA sequence: TGTGCCAGCAGCTTGGGACAGGGGTCACCCCTCCACTTT.

This sequence joins TRBV4-1 and TRBJ1-2, with TRBD1 matching over 7 bases. Trimming took 1 base from V and 2 from J; bases not matched to a gene: 4. Germline assignment: CDR1 MGHRA and CDR2 YSYEKL. This CDR3 is 15 amino acids long. As DNA, the CDR3 is TGCGCCAGCAGCCAAGTTAGGGGGCACAACTATGGCTACACCTTC. Translating it yields CASSQVRGHNYGYTF.

The chain carries TRBV11-2 and TRBJ2-1; no clear D gene. This CDR3 has 15 residues. Germline V lookup: CDR1 SGHAT, CDR2 FQNNGV. V lost 5 bases and J lost 0, with 11 bases in between. For the CDR3, the DNA is TGTGCCAGCAGCCGCGACACCTTCTCCTACAATGAGCAGTTCTTC. Translation: CASSRDTFSYNEQFF.

This chain connects TRBV30 to TRBJ2-5; D may be TRBD1 (6 bases). Germline V gives CDR1 GTSNPN, CDR2 SVGIG (reference sequence). Trimming removed 2 bases at V and 2 bases at J, with 18 bases between. The CDR3 loop spans 16 amino acids. The CDR3 region is CAWSKGVGQIQETQYF. The CDR3 coding sequence is TGTGCCTGGAGTAAGGGGGTTGGACAGATACAAGAGACCCAGTACTTC.

The chain joins TRBV3-1 (or the pseudogene TRBV3-2) to TRBJ2-7, with 7 bases matching TRBD1. V lost 0 bases to trimming and J lost 0 bases; unmatched junction nucleotides: 2. The CDR3 has 15 amino acids. Germline CDR1 reads LGHDT; CDR2 reads YNNKEL (reference sequence). CDR3 loop: CASSQDGTASYEQYF. In DNA form, the CDR3 reads TGTGCCAGCAGCCAAGACGGGACAGCCTCCTACGAGCAGTACTTC.